This TCR beta chain is from a study of cytomegalovirus exposure and HLA in healthy donors. CDR1 and CDR2 from the germline V gene are ENHRY and SYGVKD. V gave up 4 bases and J gave up 0 bases, with 6 bases separating them. The CDR3 sequence is 13 residues long. PCR used 60 Vbeta primers and 13 Jbeta primers. Assay used: immunoSEQ multiplex PCR; TCRdb lists only in-frame clones, some missing. Of approximately 140,000 clones listed, about four fifths are singletons. The sequence derives from a woman between 35 and 50 years old in good health and CMV-seronegative. The chain carries TRBV10-3 and TRBJ1-1; D possibly corresponds to TRBD1 (6 bases). Sequencing was done on a sample of PBMCs. The CDR3 loop reads CAISGQVNTEAFF. The CDR3 DNA is TGTGCCATCAGTGGACAGGTGAACACTGAAGCTTTCTTT.